This entry features one T cell receptor beta chain sequence. In the original analysis: Amplifying reference gene primers gave estimates of nucleated cell counts. Clones were sequenced by immunoSEQ multiplex PCR, and TCRdb holds only the in-frame ones, with some missing. For V, J and clone size, that table is used; D and trimming come from the DNA. The top ten clones hold about 6% of a sample with hundreds of thousands of clones, around 87% of them seen once. The data belong to a study of blood T cell repertoires in COVID-19. Overall study context: PBMCs, B-cell-depleted T cells, or T cells were the source of the cDNA or gDNA that made up the material.

Enrolled through a virtual design, the participants were between roughly 18 and 95 years of age and came from some 25 US areas. Each participant's cohort was designated according to participant-reported clinical history. The sequencing input was PBMCs or T cells enriched from blood (not recorded which). This TCR was recovered from a woman aged 25 to 39 with acute COVID-19.

CDR3 residues: CASSGQGSYGYTF. CDR3 nucleotides: TGTGCCAGCAGTGGACAGGGGTCCTATGGCTACACCTTC. The chain joins TRBV2 to TRBJ1-2; 8 nucleotides match TRBD1. Trimming cost V 4 bases and J 4 bases; bases outside gene matches: 2. The CDR3 loop spans 13 amino acids. The germline gives CDR1 SNHLY, CDR2 FYNNEI.